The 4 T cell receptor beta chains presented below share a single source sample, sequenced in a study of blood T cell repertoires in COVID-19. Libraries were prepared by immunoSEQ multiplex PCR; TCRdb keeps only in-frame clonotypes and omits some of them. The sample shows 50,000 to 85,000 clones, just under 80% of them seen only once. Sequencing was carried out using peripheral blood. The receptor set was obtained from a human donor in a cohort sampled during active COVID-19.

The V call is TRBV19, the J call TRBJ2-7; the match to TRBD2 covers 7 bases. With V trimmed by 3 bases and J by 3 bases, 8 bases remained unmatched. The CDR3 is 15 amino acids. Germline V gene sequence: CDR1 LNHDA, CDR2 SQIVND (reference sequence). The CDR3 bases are TGTGCCAGTAGTATCGCCGCGGGGGTGGACTACGAGCAGTACTTC. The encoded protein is CASSIAAGVDYEQYF.

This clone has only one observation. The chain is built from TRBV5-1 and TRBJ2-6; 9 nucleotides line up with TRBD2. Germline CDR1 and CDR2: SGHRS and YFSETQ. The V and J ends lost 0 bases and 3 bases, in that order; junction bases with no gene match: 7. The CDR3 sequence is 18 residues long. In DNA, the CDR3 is TGCGCCAGCAGCTTGGGTGTTAGCGGGAGAGGTGGGGCCAACGTCCTGACTTTC. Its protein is CASSLGVSGRGGANVLTF.

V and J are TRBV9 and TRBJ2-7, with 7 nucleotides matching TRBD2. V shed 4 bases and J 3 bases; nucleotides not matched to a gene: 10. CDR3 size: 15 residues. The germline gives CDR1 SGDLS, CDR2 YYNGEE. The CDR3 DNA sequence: TGTGCCAGCAGCCAAACCCCAACTAGCGTCTACGAGCAGTACTTC. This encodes CASSQTPTSVYEQYF.

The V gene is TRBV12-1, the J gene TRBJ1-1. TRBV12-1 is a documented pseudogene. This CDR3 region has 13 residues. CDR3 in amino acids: CASSRSGNTEAFF. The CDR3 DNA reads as TGTGCCAGCAGCCGGTCCGGGAACACTGAAGCTTTCTTT.